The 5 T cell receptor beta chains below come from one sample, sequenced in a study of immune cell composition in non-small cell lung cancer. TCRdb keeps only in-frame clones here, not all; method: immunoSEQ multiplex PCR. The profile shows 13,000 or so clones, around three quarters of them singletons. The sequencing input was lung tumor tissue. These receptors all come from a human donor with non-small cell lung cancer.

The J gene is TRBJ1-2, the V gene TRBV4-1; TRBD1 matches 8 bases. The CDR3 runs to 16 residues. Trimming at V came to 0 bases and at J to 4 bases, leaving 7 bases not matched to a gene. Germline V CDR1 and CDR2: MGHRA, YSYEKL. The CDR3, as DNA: TGCGCCAGCAGCCAAGATCGGGCAGGGGGCCCCTATGGCTACACCTTC. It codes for CASSQDRAGGPYGYTF.

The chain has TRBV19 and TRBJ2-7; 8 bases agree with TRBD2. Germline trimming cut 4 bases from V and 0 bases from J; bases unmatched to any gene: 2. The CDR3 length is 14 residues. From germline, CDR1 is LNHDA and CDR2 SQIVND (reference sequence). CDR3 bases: TGTGCCAGTAGTACGAGCGGGAGCTCCTACGAGCAGTACTTC. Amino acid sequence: CASSTSGSSYEQYF.

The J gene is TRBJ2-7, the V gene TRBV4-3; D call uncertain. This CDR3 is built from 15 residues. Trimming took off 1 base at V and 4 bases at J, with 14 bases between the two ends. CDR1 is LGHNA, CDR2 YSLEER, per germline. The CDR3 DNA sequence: TGCGCCAGCAGCCAAGGACCCGGAAGCGCTTACGAGCAGTACTTC. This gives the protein CASSQGPGSAYEQYF.

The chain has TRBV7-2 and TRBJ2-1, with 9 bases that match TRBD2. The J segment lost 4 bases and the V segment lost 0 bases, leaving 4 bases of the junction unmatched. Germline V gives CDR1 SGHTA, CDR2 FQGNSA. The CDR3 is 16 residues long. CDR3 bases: TGTGCCAGCAGCTTAGCTAGCGGGAGTACATACAATGAGCAGTTCTTC. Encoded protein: CASSLASGSTYNEQFF.

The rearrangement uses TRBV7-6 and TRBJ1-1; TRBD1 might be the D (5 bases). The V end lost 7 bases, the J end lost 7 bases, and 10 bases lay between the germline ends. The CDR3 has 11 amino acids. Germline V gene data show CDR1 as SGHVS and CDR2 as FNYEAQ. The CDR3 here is CASTQGGEAFF. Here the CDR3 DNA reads TGTGCCAGCACCCAGGGAGGTGAAGCTTTCTTT.